A selection of T cell receptor beta chains follows, all from one sample in a study of blood T cell repertoires in COVID-19. Here immunoSEQ multiplex PCR was the method, and the copy in TCRdb shows in-frame clones only, minus some. The table shows about 370,000 clones, with about 90% occurring only once. Sequenced sample: peripheral blood. The source of these receptors is a woman in her twenties or thirties with COVID-19, enrolled during active disease. CDR3s include the opening cysteine and the closing phenylalanine or tryptophan. A D gene is named only where the DNA matches it firmly. Part of the rows lack a size; the others show once, few, many or a class for expanded clones.

D	V	J	length	size	DNA	CDR3
NA	TRBV19	TRBJ2-1	17	NA	TGTGCCAGTAGTATTGGGCCTAGGAGGGCCTCCTACAATGAGCAGTTCTTC	CASSIGPRRASYNEQFF
TRBD2	TRBV7-8	TRBJ2-1	16	NA	TGTGCCAGCAGCCGTTTAAGCGGGGGGGCACTCAATGAGCAGTTCTTC	CASSRLSGGALNEQFF
NA	TRBV30	TRBJ2-2	12	NA	TGTGCCTGGAACAGGGCGGCCGGGGAGCTGTTTTTT	CAWNRAAGELFF
NA	TRBV10-1	TRBJ1-6	13	NA	TGCGCCAGCAACCAGGGTATAGGGTCACCCCTCCACTTT	CASNQGIGSPLHF
TRBD1	TRBV5-5	TRBJ1-1	17	NA	TGTGCCAGCAGCTTGGATGCAGGGGGAGCACTGAACACTGAAGCTTTCTTT	CASSLDAGGALNTEAFF
NA	TRBV6-1	TRBJ2-2	14	once	TGTGCCAGCAGTGAAGCAAGACTATCCGGGGAGCTGTTTTTT	CASSEARLSGELFF
TRBD1	TRBV4-3	TRBJ1-2	15	NA	TGCGCCAGCAGCCAAGACGGACAGGGGGCGCGAGGCTACACCTTC	CASSQDGQGARGYTF
TRBD1	TRBV4-1	TRBJ2-3	16	NA	TGCGCCAGCAGCCAAGTTCCCGGGACAGACTTTGGTACGCAGTATTTT	CASSQVPGTDFGTQYF
NA	TRBV9	TRBJ1-4	12	NA	TGTGCCAGCTCTCGGGCTAATGAAAAACTGTTTTTT	CASSRANEKLFF
TRBD1	TRBV9	TRBJ1-2	14	NA	TGTGCCAGCAGCCCCAGGACAGGGGCCTGGGGCTACACCTTC	CASSPRTGAWGYTF
NA	TRBV2	TRBJ1-4	14	NA	TGTGCCGCGTCCGAGAGACAGCGAAATGAAAAACTGTTTTTT	CAASERQRNEKLFF
TRBD2	TRBV20-1	TRBJ2-1	14	NA	TGCAGTGCTAGTGAGACTAGCGGGGGAAATGAGCAGTTCTTC	CSASETSGGNEQFF
NA	TRBV29-1	TRBJ2-3	10	NA	TGCAGCGTGGGCCGGGATACGCAGTATTTT	CSVGRDTQYF
TRBD1	TRBV11-2	TRBJ2-1	16	NA	TGTGCCAGCAGCTTTAACGACAGGGTGGGCTACAATGAGCAGTTCTTC	CASSFNDRVGYNEQFF
TRBD2	TRBV11-3	TRBJ2-1	13	NA	TGTGCCAGCAGCTGGGGACTAGCGGGAGTCCAGTTCTTC	CASSWGLAGVQFF
TRBD2	TRBV15	TRBJ2-1	16	NA	TGTGCCACCAGCAGAGGGGCTAGCGGGAGTTTAGTTGAGCAGTTCTTC	CATSRGASGSLVEQFF
TRBD1	TRBV2	TRBJ1-2	14	NA	TGTGCCAGCGGCAGACAGGGGGCAGGCTATGGCTACACCTTC	CASGRQGAGYGYTF
NA	TRBV28	TRBJ1-3	13	NA	TGTGCCAGCAGTTTTTCGGGGTGGAACACCATATATTTT	CASSFSGWNTIYF
NA	TRBV6-5	TRBJ1-1	15	NA	TGTGCCAGCAGCGGACAATCTGGGGGGGGCACTGAAGCTTTCTTT	CASSGQSGGGTEAFF
TRBD2	TRBV15	TRBJ2-1	18	NA	TGTGCCACCAGCAGGGGACCAGGCGGGAGGGCCCTCTACAATGAGCAGTTCTTC	CATSRGPGGRALYNEQFF
NA	TRBV10-3	TRBJ2-2	14	NA	TGTGCCATCAGTGGACAGAGTTACACCGGGGAGCTGTTTTTT	CAISGQSYTGELFF
TRBD1	TRBV11-2	TRBJ2-3	15	NA	TGTGCCAGCAGCTCCTGGACAGGTCCCACAGATACGCAGTATTTT	CASSSWTGPTDTQYF
TRBD1	TRBV7-8	TRBJ2-5	15	NA	TGTGCCAGCAGCTGGACAGGGGGTTGGAAGGAGACCCAGTACTTC	CASSWTGGWKETQYF
NA	TRBV30	TRBJ1-2	15	NA	TGTGCCTGGGGGTCCGGGGGGTCGTCGAACTATGGCTACACCTTC	CAWGSGGSSNYGYTF
NA	TRBV5-1	TRBJ2-1	14	NA	TGCGCCAGCAGCTTAGTAGCCCACTACAATGAGCAGTTCTTC	CASSLVAHYNEQFF
NA	TRBV6-1	TRBJ2-7	17	NA	TGTGCCAGCAGTGGGCCAAGGTTGGGCAGGGGAACGAACGAGCAGTACTTC	CASSGPRLGRGTNEQYF
NA	TRBV4-3	TRBJ1-4	15	NA	TGCGCCAGCAGCCTCGAGGGGGCAACTAATGAAAAACTGTTTTTT	CASSLEGATNEKLFF
NA	TRBV4-1	TRBJ1-2	15	NA	TGCGCCAGCAGCCAAGAGTTCCTGGGGGCAGGAGGCTACACCTTC	CASSQEFLGAGGYTF
TRBD2	TRBV7-2	TRBJ2-7	17	NA	TGTGCCAGCGGCATACTCTGGGGACTAGCGGGGGGGCATGAGCAGTACTTC	CASGILWGLAGGHEQYF
NA	TRBV5-1	TRBJ1-6	16	NA	TGCGCCAGCAGCTTGGAACAGGTGGAAAATAATTCACCCCTCCACTTT	CASSLEQVENNSPLHF
TRBD1	TRBV9	TRBJ2-2	12	NA	TGTGCCAGCAGCGCAGGGGGCGGGGAGCTGTTTTTT	CASSAGGGELFF
NA	TRBV24-1	TRBJ2-1	12	NA	TGTGCCACCAGTGCCACCTACAATGAGCAGTTCTTC	CATSATYNEQFF
TRBD2	TRBV7-2	TRBJ2-1	17	NA	TGTGCCAGCAGCCTTTTTGGCGCGGGAGCGAGCTACAATGAGCAGTTCTTC	CASSLFGAGASYNEQFF
TRBD1	TRBV10-3	TRBJ2-2	15	NA	TGTGCCATCAGGGCCGGGACAGACAACACCGGGGAGCTGTTTTTT	CAIRAGTDNTGELFF
TRBD1	TRBV7-9	TRBJ1-1	11	NA	TGTGCCGGAATACAGGGGGCTGAAGCTTTCTTT	CAGIQGAEAFF
TRBD2	TRBV27	TRBJ2-5	19	NA	TGTGCCAGCAGTTCCTACCGAACCGGGACTAGCGGGAGGAGAGAGACCCAGTACTTC	CASSSYRTGTSGRRETQYF
NA	TRBV5-1	TRBJ1-5	13	NA	TGCGCCAGCAGCTTACAGGGTAATCAGCCCCAGCATTTT	CASSLQGNQPQHF
TRBD1	TRBV6-6	TRBJ1-1	14	NA	TGTGCCAGCAGTCCCGGGACAGTGAACACTGAAGCTTTCTTT	CASSPGTVNTEAFF
NA	TRBV6-4	TRBJ1-4	22	NA	TGTGCCAGCAGTGACTCCCCCGAACGGGCAGGGGTACGGCAAGCAACTAATGAAAAACTGTTTTTT	CASSDSPERAGVRQATNEKLFF
TRBD1	TRBV7-2	TRBJ1-1	15	NA	TGTGCCAGCAGCTTAGCGCAGACAGGGGGCACTGAAGCTTTCTTT	CASSLAQTGGTEAFF